A selection of T cell receptor beta chains follows, all from one sample in a study of shared clonotypes between healthy human individuals. Generated by immunoSEQ multiplex PCR, the TCRdb table keeps only in-frame clones and is missing some. The sample has some 600,000 clones; about 95% are singletons. The sequenced sample consisted of naive CD8+ T cells sorted from blood. These receptor sequences come from a woman aged 25-40 years in good health. Both conserved end residues are part of each CDR3. A D gene is named only where the DNA matches it firmly. Clone size, where shown, is once, few, many, or a class for clones that have expanded.

D	V	J	size	CDR3	DNA
TRBD1	TRBV10-3	TRBJ2-7	.	CAISGGDRTLYEQYF	TGTGCCATCAGTGGGGGGGACAGGACCCTCTACGAGCAGTACTTC
.	TRBV28	TRBJ1-1	.	CASSLGAEAFF	TGTGCCAGCAGTTTAGGGGCCGAAGCTTTCTTT
.	TRBV5-1	TRBJ1-2	once	CASSPWDWGGSGYTF	TGCGCCAGCAGCCCCTGGGACTGGGGTGGCTCCGGCTACACCTTC
TRBD2	TRBV9	TRBJ2-3	.	CASERLAGGQGDTQYF	TGTGCCAGCGAAAGACTAGCGGGAGGGCAGGGAGATACGCAGTATTTT
TRBD2	TRBV28	TRBJ2-2	.	CASSLFSAGGGTGELFF	TGTGCCAGCAGTTTATTTTCGGCGGGAGGAGGTACCGGGGAGCTGTTTTTT
.	TRBV27	TRBJ1-2	.	CASSFAGSNGYTF	TGTGCCAGCAGTTTCGCTGGATCTAATGGCTACACCTTC
.	TRBV2	TRBJ1-6	.	CASSEAQGIPPLHF	TGTGCCAGCAGTGAAGCTCAGGGAATTCCACCCCTCCACTTT
.	TRBV10-3	TRBJ1-6	.	CAISHPGSSYNSPLHF	TGTGCCATCAGCCACCCCGGGAGCTCCTATAATTCACCCCTCCACTTT
.	TRBV5-1	TRBJ2-5	.	CASSWTTGAPQYF	TGCGCCAGCAGCTGGACTACAGGGGCACCCCAGTACTTC
TRBD2	TRBV19	TRBJ2-5	.	CASSILAGDETQYF	TGTGCCAGTAGTATCCTAGCGGGAGATGAGACCCAGTACTTC
.	TRBV7-9	TRBJ1-2	.	CASSFSRGDNYGYTF	TGTGCCAGCAGCTTCTCCAGGGGTGATAACTATGGCTACACCTTC
TRBD2	TRBV5-4	TRBJ2-1	.	CASSLVAGAAINEQFF	TGTGCCAGCAGCTTGGTCGCGGGAGCGGCCATCAATGAGCAGTTCTTC
.	TRBV15	TRBJ1-1	.	CATSALNTEAFF	TGTGCCACCAGCGCTCTCAACACTGAAGCTTTCTTT
.	TRBV19	TRBJ2-7	.	CASSIGIAYEQYF	TGTGCCAGTAGTATAGGGATAGCCTACGAGCAGTACTTC
TRBD1	TRBV5-4	TRBJ1-2	.	CASSLDRAGGANYGYTF	TGTGCCAGCAGCCTAGACAGGGCCGGAGGAGCTAACTATGGCTACACCTTC
TRBD2	TRBV6-1	TRBJ2-7	.	CASSELAGINYEQYF	TGTGCCAGCAGTGAGTTAGCGGGAATCAACTACGAGCAGTACTTC
TRBD2	TRBV29-1	TRBJ2-1	.	CSVEEGTSGSFEQFF	TGCAGCGTTGAAGAAGGGACTAGCGGGAGTTTTGAGCAGTTCTTC
.	TRBV29-1	TRBJ1-1	once	CSVGGRDTPDEAFF	TGCAGCGTTGGGGGTCGGGACACCCCGGATGAAGCTTTCTTT
TRBD1	TRBV5-4	TRBJ2-7	.	CASSLGDRSYEQYF	TGTGCCAGCAGCCTCGGGGACAGATCCTACGAGCAGTACTTC
.	TRBV27	TRBJ1-1	.	CASSLGTEAFF	TGTGCCAGCAGTCTCGGTACTGAAGCTTTCTTT
TRBD1	TRBV6-5	TRBJ2-5	.	CASSYGTDRETQYF	TGTGCCAGCAGTTACGGGACAGATCGGGAGACCCAGTACTTC
.	TRBV9	TRBJ2-5	once	CASSVELDWPETQYF	TGTGCCAGCAGCGTCGAGCTAGATTGGCCAGAGACCCAGTACTTC
.	TRBV5-4	TRBJ1-2	.	CASSQVDGYTF	TGTGCCAGCAGCCAAGTAGATGGCTACACCTTC
.	TRBV7-9	TRBJ2-5	.	CASSPSRSSGGTQYF	TGTGCCAGCAGCCCGTCCCGGAGTTCCGGGGGGACCCAGTACTTC
.	TRBV27	TRBJ2-2	.	CASSLRAFRNTGELFF	TGTGCCAGCAGTCTACGGGCCTTTAGGAACACCGGGGAGCTGTTTTTT